Below are 9 T cell receptor beta chains sequenced from a single sample in a study of glioma-infiltrating T cells. TCR alpha and beta CDR3 regions were amplified from RNA using iRepertoire nested multiplex PCR. TCRdb reprocessed the multiplex PCR reads via MiXCR and lists one record per CDR3 protein. The sample lists 90,000 or so distinct CDR3 sequences, roughly 40% seen once, with under 40% in the top ten. The sample comprised glioma tissue, nonneoplastic brain tissue, or PBMCs (not recorded which). The receptor source for this set is a human donor with low-grade glioma or glioblastoma, undergoing nonglioma brain surgery, or in good health (not recorded which).

In its sample, this clonotype was seen many times. The chain joins TRBV7-9 to TRBJ2-7; D possibly matches TRBD1 or TRBD2 (5 bases each). The length of the CDR3 is 12 residues. The V gene's germline CDR1 is SEHNR and CDR2 FQNEAQ (reference sequence). The V gene lost 3 bases and the J gene lost 7 bases, with 10 bases spanning the gap. The CDR3 DNA sequence: TGTGCCAGCAGCTTGGGACCGGGGGAGCAGTACTTC. Translated: CASSLGPGEQYF.

This clonotype was seen at least ten times. The V and J genes are TRBV5-1 and TRBJ2-1; the match to TRBD1 covers 10 bases. The CDR3 spans 15 residues. The germline V gene has CDR1 SGHRS and CDR2 YFSETQ. With V trimmed by 2 bases and J by 4 bases, 3 bases remained unmatched. CDR3 DNA sequence: TGCGCCAGCAGCTTACGGACAGGGGGGTACAATGAGCAGTTCTTC. This encodes CASSLRTGGYNEQFF.

This clonotype was detected many times. The chain uses TRBV29-1 and TRBJ2-7; 9 bases agree with TRBD2. Per germline, CDR1 SQVTM and CDR2 ANQGSEA. The junction had 4 bases not matched to a gene; V was cut back by 4 bases and J by 3 bases. The length of the CDR3 is 13 residues. The CDR3 DNA follows: TGCAGCGTTGTTTCTAGCGGGAACTACGAGCAGTACTTC. Translated: CSVVSSGNYEQYF.

Of note for this clonotype: Because the CDR3 is missing its conserved closing phenylalanine or tryptophan, this is likely a read error. The genes are TRBV14 and TRBJ2-7; no firm D call. Near its end, the DNA agrees better with TRBJ2-5, so the J call may be wrong. The CDR3 extends over 11 amino acids. From germline, CDR1 is SGHDN and CDR2 FVKESK. CDR3 sequence (DNA): TGTGCCAGCGGCCAAAAAGAGACCCAGTACTCC. Protein: CASGQKETQYS.

Points on this clonotype: Without the conserved terminal phenylalanine or tryptophan, this CDR3 likely stems from a read error. The chain couples TRBV20-1 to TRBJ2-5; TRBD1 aligns across 11 bases. Germline assignment: CDR1 DFQATT and CDR2 SNEGSKA (reference sequence). This CDR3 region has 13 residues. The CDR3 DNA follows: TGCAGCGCTAGGACAGGGGGCTCAAGGGACCAGTACTCC. It translates to CSARTGGSRDQYS.

Comments on this clonotype: A read error may explain this, as a much larger clone is one base away. The conserved phenylalanine or tryptophan normally closing the CDR3 is absent here, so this likely arose from a read error. The gene calls are TRBV7-9 and TRBJ2-7; possibly TRBD1 for D (6 bases). The CDR3 contains 12 residues. CDR1 is SEHNR and CDR2 is FQNEAQ in the germline V gene (reference sequence). The V end lost 8 bases, the J end lost 5 bases, and 13 bases lay between the germline ends. CDR3 loop: CASCATGDEQYS. The CDR3 DNA reads TGTGCCAGCTGCGCGACAGGCGACGAGCAGTACTCC.

A word on this clonotype: Its ends do not fully match the called genes, so a read error is possible. The genes are TRBV2 and TRBJ1-3; D is uncertain. The CDR3 is 14 amino acids. CDR1 is SNHLY, CDR2 FYNNEI, per germline. The CDR3 DNA is TGTGCCGGCAGTGAACTGCGCTCTGGAAACGCCATATATTTT. Its protein is CAGSELRSGNAIYF.

Ten or more counts support this clonotype. CDR3 protein: CASSTTAVNQPQHF. In nucleotides, the CDR3 is TGTGCCAGTAGCACAACAGCAGTCAATCAGCCCCAGCATTTT. The V and J genes are TRBV19 and TRBJ1-5; D is undetermined. The germline CDR1 and CDR2 sequences are LNHDA and SQIVND (reference sequence). The CDR3 covers 14 residues. V lost 6 bases and J 3 bases, leaving 12 bases between the germline ends.

To note about this clonotype: A much bigger clone sits one base away, suggesting this may be a read error. The CDR3 end shows no conserved phenylalanine or tryptophan, and so a read error is likely. The V and J genes are TRBV5-1 and TRBJ2-5; TRBD1 matches 7 bases. There are 14 residues in the CDR3. Looked up from germline, CDR1 is SGHRS and CDR2 is YFSETQ. V lost 4 bases, J lost 1 base, and 4 bases stayed unmatched. The CDR3 region is CASSTGTAQETQYL. CDR3 coding DNA: TGCGCCAGCAGCACCGGGACAGCCCAAGAGACCCAGTACTTA.